These 32 T cell receptor beta chains were sequenced from one sample in a study of T cell responses to AZD1222 COVID-19 vaccine. This table comes from immunoSEQ multiplex PCR, and its TCRdb copy is limited to in-frame clones, with some not included. The table has about 88,000 clones, 75% to 90% seen once. The material sequenced was peripheral blood, taken on day 0 of AZD1222 vaccination. These receptors came from an adult in good health.

This sequence joins TRBV7-9 and TRBJ2-7, with 7 bases fitting TRBD1. Germline V gene sequence: CDR1 SEHNR, CDR2 FQNEAQ (reference sequence). The CDR3 is 14 amino acids. V trimming: 5 bases; J trimming: 4 bases; junction bases outside the gene matches: 8. CDR3 loop: CASSPTDRWYEQYF. For the CDR3, the DNA is TGTGCCAGCAGCCCCACGGACAGGTGGTACGAGCAGTACTTC.

V usage is TRBV7-2 and J usage is TRBJ1-5; the D gene is possibly TRBD1 (6 bases). Deletions cut 5 bases from V and 7 bases from J, with 12 bases between. The CDR3 is made up of 13 amino acids. CDR1 is SGHTA and CDR2 is FQGNSA in the germline V gene. The CDR3: CASSLSQGQPQHF. In nucleotides, the CDR3 is TGTGCCAGCAGCCTCTCACAGGGACAGCCCCAGCATTTT.

The rearrangement uses TRBV9 and TRBJ2-5; the match to TRBD2 covers 10 bases. Germline trimming cut 0 bases from V and 3 bases from J; bases unmatched to any gene: 2. Germline CDR1 and CDR2: SGDLS and YYNGEE. The CDR3 is made up of 15 amino acids. The CDR3 sequence is CASSVAGLAEETQYF. The CDR3 DNA follows: TGTGCCAGCAGCGTAGCCGGACTAGCGGAAGAGACCCAGTACTTC.

This clone was counted a few times. The gene calls are TRBV28 and TRBJ2-7; no reliable D call. Trimming took off 6 bases at V and 1 base at J, with 10 bases between the two ends. Germline CDR1 and CDR2: MDHEN and SYDVKM. This CDR3 comprises 13 residues. This CDR3 reads CASSLGSSYEQYF. CDR3 DNA sequence: TGTGCCAGCAGCCTAGGGTCTTCCTACGAGCAGTACTTC.

CDR3: CASSQGNGVETQYF. DNA for the CDR3: TGCGCCAGCAGCCAAGGAAACGGCGTGGAGACCCAGTACTTC. This chain links TRBV4-3 with TRBJ2-5; no clear D gene. The CDR3 consists of 14 residues. Germline V gene data show CDR1 as LGHNA and CDR2 as YSLEER. V lost 1 base to trimming and J lost 5 bases, with 11 bases between them.

This chain uses TRBV5-1 with TRBJ2-7; D unresolved. Trimming shortened V by 0 bases and J by 3 bases, and 10 bases separated the two germline ends. This CDR3 is built from 14 residues. Germline CDR1 is SGHRS and CDR2 is YFSETQ. The CDR3 region is CASSLADTNYEQYF. The CDR3 region has the DNA TGCGCCAGCAGCTTGGCCGACACTAACTACGAGCAGTACTTC.

V is TRBV7-3 and J is TRBJ1-1, with no clear D. Germline V gene sequence: CDR1 SGHTA, CDR2 FQGTGA. The V end lost 2 bases, the J end lost 1 base, and 5 bases lay between the germline ends. The CDR3 sequence is 13 residues long. The CDR3 nucleotides read TGTGCCAGCAGCTTAGGCTCGAACACTGAAGCTTTCTTT. Translated: CASSLGSNTEAFF. The whole variable domain, filled in from reference TRBV7-3 and TRBJ1-1, reads GAGVSQTPSNKVTEKGKYVELRCDPISGHTALYWYRQSLGQGPEFLIYFQGTGAADDSGLPNDRFFAVRPEGSVSTLKIQRTERGDSAVYLCASSLGSNTEAFFGQGTRLTVV.

The rearrangement uses TRBV19 and TRBJ2-3; D is ambiguous. Trimming shortened V by 3 bases and J by 4 bases, and 17 bases separated the two germline ends. The CDR3 loop spans 16 amino acids. Per germline, CDR1 LNHDA and CDR2 SQIVND (reference sequence). The DNA of the CDR3 is TGTGCCAGTAGTATCGCTTGGGCCCGTCGCCCAGATACGCAGTATTTT. Amino acid sequence: CASSIAWARRPDTQYF. The full variable domain, rest sourced from reference TRBV19 and TRBJ2-3, is DGGITQSPKYLFRKEGQNVTLSCEQNLNHDAMYWYRQDPGQGLRLIYYSQIVNDFQKGDIAEGYSVSREKKESFPLTVTSAQKNPTAFYLCASSIAWARRPDTQYFGPGTRLTVL.

The V call is TRBV7-9, the J call TRBJ1-2; 8 nucleotides agree with TRBD1. The CDR3 loop spans 15 amino acids. Germline V gives CDR1 SEHNR, CDR2 FQNEAQ (reference sequence). Trimming took 5 bases from V and 5 from J; bases not matched to a gene: 10. CDR3 bases: TGTGCCAGCAGCCCTGACGGACAGGGAGAATATGGCTACACCTTC. As protein: CASSPDGQGEYGYTF.

The chain uses TRBV29-1 and TRBJ1-2, with D possibly being TRBD1 (5 bases). CDR1 SQVTM and CDR2 ANQGSEA come from the germline V gene. Trimming shortened V by 4 bases and J by 4 bases, and 10 bases separated the two germline ends. The CDR3 has 12 residues. As DNA, the CDR3 is TGCAGCGTTGGAGGGGCTTCCTATGGCTACACCTTC. This codes for CSVGGASYGYTF.

This rearrangement joins TRBV9 to TRBJ2-1, with D perhaps being TRBD1 or TRBD2 (5 bases each). The V and J ends lost 6 bases and 6 bases respectively, with 16 bases between them. The CDR3 is 14 amino acids. The germline gives CDR1 SGDLS, CDR2 YYNGEE. The CDR3 sequence: CASMPHLGGNEQFF. In nucleotides, the CDR3 is TGTGCCAGCATGCCGCACCTTGGGGGCAATGAGCAGTTCTTC.

This clone was seen just once. The rearrangement uses TRBV7-3 and TRBJ1-1; 7 bases line up with TRBD1. Germline trimming cut 1 base from V and 8 bases from J; bases unmatched to any gene: 4. Per germline, CDR1 SGHTA and CDR2 FQGTGA. The CDR3 consists of 13 residues. DNA of the CDR3: TGTGCCAGCAGCTTAAGCGCGGGACAGGAAGCTTTCTTT. This codes for CASSLSAGQEAFF.

The J gene is TRBJ1-5, the V gene TRBV7-2; a weak D match, TRBD1 (5 bases). Germline assignment: CDR1 SGHTA and CDR2 FQGNSA. This CDR3 is 17 amino acids long. With 5 bases removed from V and 0 bases from J, the gap between germline ends came to 17 bases. Here the CDR3 reads CASSPRILGVSNQPQHF. CDR3 DNA sequence: TGTGCCAGCAGCCCCCGGATCTTGGGGGTTAGCAATCAGCCCCAGCATTTT.

The V gene is TRBV3-1 (or the pseudogene TRBV3-2), the J gene TRBJ1-4; 7 bases map to TRBD1. Germline V CDR1 and CDR2: LGHDT, YNNKEL (reference sequence). After removal of 4 bases from V and 4 bases from J, the junction contained 3 bases not matched to a gene. CDR3 size: 14 residues. The chain's CDR3 is CASSRGTVNEKLFF. The CDR3 coding sequence is TGTGCCAGCAGCCGTGGGACAGTTAATGAAAAACTGTTTTTT.

The chain combines TRBV5-1 with TRBJ1-1, with a tentative D call TRBD1 (5 bases). Trimming left V 1 base short and J 3 bases short, with 10 bases between. This CDR3 comprises 14 residues. CDR1 and CDR2 from the germline V gene are SGHRS and YFSETQ. CDR3 sequence reads: CASSLIGRDTEAFF. The CDR3 DNA is TGCGCCAGCAGCTTGATTGGCAGGGACACTGAAGCTTTCTTT. Together with reference TRBV5-1 and TRBJ1-1, the CDR3 gives the full variable domain: KAGVTQTPRYLIKTRGQQVTLSCSPISGHRSVSWYQQTPGQGLQFLFEYFSETQRNKGNFPGRFSGRQFSNSRSEMNVSTLELGDSALYLCASSLIGRDTEAFFGQGTRLTVV.

V and J are TRBV5-1 and TRBJ2-1; 10 nucleotides align to TRBD2. CDR1 SGHRS and CDR2 YFSETQ come from the germline V gene. Trimming at V came to 0 bases and at J to 6 bases, leaving 9 bases not matched to a gene. This CDR3 is built from 17 residues. CDR3 DNA: TGCGCCAGCAGCTTGGCTAAAATAGCGGGGGGCTCCAATGAGCAGTTCTTC. The encoded protein is CASSLAKIAGGSNEQFF.

The rearrangement joins TRBV7-3 to TRBJ2-1; D not certain. Trimming pared 2 bases from V and 9 bases from J, leaving 8 bases between. Germline CDR1 SGHTA, CDR2 FQGTGA. This CDR3 is 12 amino acids long. The CDR3 loop is CASSLYRAEQFF. The CDR3, as DNA: TGTGCCAGCAGCTTATACCGGGCTGAGCAGTTCTTC.

V usage is TRBV30 and J usage is TRBJ2-7; D call uncertain. Germline CDR1 and CDR2: GTSNPN and SVGIG (reference sequence). The V end lost 3 bases, the J end lost 6 bases, and 6 bases lay between the germline ends. The CDR3 sequence is 10 residues long. The CDR3 DNA follows: TGTGCCTGGAGGGGGTCCGAGCAGTACTTC. Translated, it gives CAWRGSEQYF.

This sequence joins TRBV4-3 and TRBJ1-1; TRBD1 might be the D (5 bases). V was trimmed by 1 base and J by 6 bases, leaving 15 bases between them. Looked up from germline, CDR1 is LGHNA and CDR2 is YSLEER. The CDR3 contains 15 residues. DNA of the CDR3: TGCGCCAGCAGCCAAGTGGCCGGGACGACGCCTGAAGCTTTCTTT. It yields the protein CASSQVAGTTPEAFF.

This chain uses TRBV5-4 with TRBJ1-2, with D unclear. Trimming pared 0 bases from V and 4 bases from J, leaving 13 bases between. Germline-derived CDR1 and CDR2 are SGHNT and YYREEE (reference sequence). The CDR3 consists of 15 residues. CDR3 in DNA: TGTGCCAGCAGCTTGGGAGGGTCCCTTGGCTATGGCTACACCTTC. It codes for CASSLGGSLGYGYTF.

V and J are TRBV7-8 and TRBJ1-2; D may be TRBD1 (5 bases). Looked up from germline, CDR1 is SGHVS and CDR2 is FQNEAQ. V lost 3 bases and J 8 bases, leaving 19 bases between the germline ends. The CDR3 runs to 15 residues. CDR3 sequence: CASSFGGHNPGGYTF. DNA for the CDR3: TGTGCCAGCAGCTTTGGCGGACACAACCCAGGCGGCTACACCTTC.

The rearrangement joins TRBV29-1 to TRBJ2-1; TRBD2 matches at 7 bases. Looked up from germline, CDR1 is SQVTM and CDR2 is ANQGSEA. The CDR3 is 15 amino acids. With V trimmed by 5 bases and J by 7 bases, 14 bases remained unmatched. The CDR3 DNA reads TGCAGCGTTTCTTCGGGAGTAGGGAGGGCTAATGAGCAGTTCTTC. It codes for CSVSSGVGRANEQFF.

This chain uses TRBV27 with TRBJ2-5; D not certain. Germline V lookup: CDR1 MNHEY, CDR2 SMNVEV (reference sequence). The CDR3 has 14 amino acids. V dropped 5 bases and J dropped 12 bases, with 22 bases sitting between them. Here the CDR3 reads CASSPSVYKRRKYF. The CDR3 DNA sequence: TGTGCCAGCAGTCCCTCGGTTTACAAGAGACGGAAGTACTTC.

V gene TRBV2 combines with J gene TRBJ1-2; D remains unclear. This CDR3 spans 11 amino acids. V gave up 5 bases and J gave up 7 bases, with 8 bases separating them. Germline V gives CDR1 SNHLY, CDR2 FYNNEI. The CDR3 DNA sequence: TGTGCCAGCAGTAGTACGGCTGGCTACACCTTC. It yields the protein CASSSTAGYTF.

The chain couples TRBV5-6 to TRBJ1-2; D remains unclear. The CDR3 extends over 15 amino acids. CDR1 and CDR2 from the germline V gene are SGHDT and YYEEEE. V dropped 2 bases and J dropped 2 bases, with 13 bases sitting between them. CDR3 DNA sequence: TGTGCCAGCAGCTTTCAGGCAGGTATCAACTATGGCTACACCTTC. Amino acids: CASSFQAGINYGYTF.

This chain links TRBV29-1 with TRBJ1-1, with D perhaps matching TRBD1 (5 bases). The CDR3 is made up of 14 amino acids. Germline V gene lookup returns CDR1 SQVTM and CDR2 ANQGSEA. Between the trimmed V and J ends, which lost 3 bases and 2 bases, there was a span of 13 bases. CDR3 sequence (DNA): TGCAGCGTTGACATGGGGGTTGGAAACACTGAAGCTTTCTTT. It specifies CSVDMGVGNTEAFF.

The chain is built from TRBV4-3 and TRBJ1-4; D is undetermined. The CDR3 loop spans 14 amino acids. CDR1 and CDR2 (germline): LGHNA, YSLEER. Trimming removed 2 bases at V and 8 bases at J, with 12 bases between. CDR3 nucleotides: TGCGCCAGCAGCCAACGGGCAGGTTACGAAAAACTGTTTTTT. Amino acids: CASSQRAGYEKLFF.

V gene TRBV4-3 combines with J gene TRBJ1-6, with TRBD1 identical over 11 bases. CDR3 length: 16 residues. V shed 4 bases, J shed 9 bases, and the junction held 8 bases outside the gene matches. The germline V gene has CDR1 LGHNA and CDR2 YSLEER. The CDR3, as DNA: TGCGCCAGCAGCCTTCAATCCGGGACAGGGGGTTCACCCCTCCACTTT. This sequence encodes CASSLQSGTGGSPLHF.

The V call is TRBV2, the J call TRBJ1-2; D is unclear. CDR3 size: 13 residues. Looked up from germline, CDR1 is SNHLY and CDR2 is FYNNEI. Trimming cost V 7 bases and J 8 bases, with 17 bases left between them. The CDR3 DNA follows: TGTGCCAGCAATCCGGAGGGTTTTATAGGCTACACCTTC. It encodes CASNPEGFIGYTF. Looking up the rest from reference TRBV2 and TRBJ1-2 gives the full variable domain: EPEVTQTPSHQVTQMGQEVILRCVPISNHLYFYWYRQILGQKVEFLVSFYNNEISEKSEIFDDQFSVERPDGSNFTLKIRSTKLEDSAMYFCASNPEGFIGYTFGSGTRLTVV.

The gene calls are TRBV18 and TRBJ1-1; D remains ambiguous. Deletions cut 6 bases from V and 4 bases from J, with 15 bases between. The germline CDR1 and CDR2 sequences are KGHSH and LQKENI. The CDR3 totals 14 residues. The CDR3 DNA reads TGTGCCAGCTCCCAATGGTCAGGAGGCACTGAAGCTTTCTTT. Translated: CASSQWSGGTEAFF.

This chain joins TRBV19 and TRBJ1-2; TRBD1 matches at 7 bases. V shed 3 bases and J 6 bases; nucleotides not matched to a gene: 4. Looked up from germline, CDR1 is LNHDA and CDR2 is SQIVND (reference sequence). The CDR3 spans 13 residues. CDR3 protein: CASSIGQGDGYTF. In DNA form, the CDR3 reads TGTGCCAGTAGTATTGGGCAGGGGGATGGCTACACCTTC.

This chain connects TRBV5-1 to TRBJ2-2, with 8 bases fitting TRBD1. The germline gives CDR1 SGHRS, CDR2 YFSETQ. CDR3 length: 15 amino acids. V lost 0 bases to trimming and J lost 5 bases; unmatched junction nucleotides: 3. The CDR3 spells CASSLGQGWTGELFF. The CDR3 DNA follows: TGCGCCAGCAGCTTGGGACAGGGGTGGACCGGGGAGCTGTTTTTT.